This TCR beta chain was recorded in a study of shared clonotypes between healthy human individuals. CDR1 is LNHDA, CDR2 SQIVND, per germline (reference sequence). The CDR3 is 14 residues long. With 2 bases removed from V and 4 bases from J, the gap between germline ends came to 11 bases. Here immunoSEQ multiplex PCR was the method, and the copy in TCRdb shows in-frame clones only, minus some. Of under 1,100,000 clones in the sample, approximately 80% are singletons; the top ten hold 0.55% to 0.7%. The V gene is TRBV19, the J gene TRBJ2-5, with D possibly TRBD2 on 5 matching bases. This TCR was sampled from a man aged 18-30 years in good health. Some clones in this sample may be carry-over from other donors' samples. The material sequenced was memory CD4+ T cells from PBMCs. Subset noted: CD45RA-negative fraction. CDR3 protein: CASSIRGKAETQYF. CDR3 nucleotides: TGTGCCAGTAGTATACGAGGGAAGGCAGAGACCCAGTACTTC. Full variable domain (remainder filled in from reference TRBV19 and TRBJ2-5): DGGITQSPKYLFRKEGQNVTLSCEQNLNHDAMYWYRQDPGQGLRLIYYSQIVNDFQKGDIAEGYSVSREKKESFPLTVTSAQKNPTAFYLCASSIRGKAETQYFGPGTRLLVL.